This T cell receptor (beta chain) was sequenced during a study of PD-L1 blockade in urothelial cancer. General observations from the study: Larger 3-week expansion of tumor-associated blood clones was seen in durable-benefit patients.

The time point is: peripheral blood 6 weeks after treatment start. The repertoire was sequenced with immunoSEQ multiplex PCR; TCRdb's copy has only in-frame clones and lacks some. The data hold about 130,000 clones, with 86% observed a single time. A remark on this clone: Its antigen is not identified.

Germline CDR1 is SGHNT and CDR2 is YENEEA. The CDR3 covers 14 residues. V was cut by 5 bases and J by 1 base, with 11 bases left in between. The TCR comes from a man aged 50-59 years with urothelial cancer. The chain combines TRBV11-3 with TRBJ1-1; TRBD1 is a possible D gene (5 bases). The material was PBMCs, obtained around atezolizumab (anti-PD-L1) treatment. The CDR3 DNA follows: TGTGCCAGCAGCCCCCAGGGCCCGAACACTGAAGCTTTCTTT. Translated: CASSPQGPNTEAFF.